A selection of T cell receptor beta chains follows, all from one sample in a study of cytomegalovirus exposure and HLA in healthy donors. The table came from immunoSEQ multiplex PCR; TCRdb's copy has only in-frame clones and leaves some out. The sample holds tens of thousands of clones, just over 75% seen once. The material sequenced was PBMCs. The source is a middle-aged man in good health and CMV-seropositive. Each CDR3 is given with its conserved first and last residue. A D gene is named only where the DNA matches it firmly. A row's size may be missing; if present it is once, few, many or a size class.

d_call j_call v_call clone_size cdr3_aa cdr3_nt
- TRBJ2-1 TRBV12-5 - CASESGKYNEQFF TGTGCTAGTGAAAGCGGAAAGTACAATGAGCAGTTCTTC
TRBD1 TRBJ1-3 TRBV29-1 - CSVRTGGRGNTIYF TGCAGCGTGAGGACAGGGGGCAGAGGAAACACCATATATTTT
TRBD2 TRBJ2-7 TRBV15 - CATSGGGEQYF TGTGCCACCAGCGGCGGGGGGGAGCAGTACTTC
TRBD2 TRBJ2-3 TRBV5-1 few CASSPGLAGARDTQYF TGCGCCAGCAGCCCCGGATTAGCGGGGGCACGAGATACGCAGTATTTT
TRBD2 TRBJ2-3 TRBV19 - CASSILAGGRDTQYF TGTGCCAGTAGTATCCTAGCGGGAGGGCGAGATACGCAGTATTTT
TRBD2 TRBJ2-3 TRBV7-9 once CASSSIRLAGEGIRTYF TGTGCCAGCAGCTCAATAAGACTAGCGGGAGAGGGTATACGCACGTATTTT
TRBD1 TRBJ1-1 TRBV9 - CASSAWTGNVNTEAFF TGTGCCAGCAGCGCCTGGACAGGGAACGTGAACACTGAAGCTTTCTTT
- TRBJ1-2 TRBV20-1 - CSATGVRGYTF TGCAGTGCGACGGGGGTAAGGGGCTACACCTTC
TRBD2 TRBJ2-7 TRBV4-3 - CASSQDHRGTSGRAYEQYF TGCGCCAGCAGCCAAGATCACCGCGGGACTAGCGGGAGGGCCTACGAGCAGTACTTC
TRBD2 TRBJ2-1 TRBV7-9 - CSSSFGLAGWGSYNEQFF TGTTCCAGCAGCTTTGGACTAGCGGGGTGGGGCTCCTACAATGAGCAGTTCTTC
- TRBJ2-7 TRBV4-1 once CASSPGAYEQYF TGCGCCAGCAGCCCCGGTGCCTACGAGCAGTACTTC
- TRBJ2-7 TRBV30 - CAWSKTGTGGPYEQYF TGTGCCTGGAGCAAAACCGGTACGGGGGGCCCCTACGAGCAGTACTTC
- TRBJ1-4 TRBV11-3 - CASTRGGSNEKLFF TGTGCCAGCACCCGCGGGGGAAGTAATGAAAAACTGTTTTTT
- TRBJ2-7 TRBV4-1 - CASSQDPPPGYYEQYF TGCGCCAGCAGCCAAGATCCGCCGCCAGGGTATTACGAGCAGTACTTC
TRBD1 TRBJ1-1 TRBV27 few CASSSGQGWRVAAFF TGTGCCAGCAGTTCGGGACAGGGCTGGAGGGTGGCAGCTTTCTTT
- TRBJ2-5 TRBV5-6 - CASSPSHRQETQYF TGTGCCAGCAGCCCAAGTCATAGACAAGAGACCCAGTACTTC
- TRBJ1-3 TRBV19 - CASRLRAGNTIYF TGTGCCAGTCGGCTCAGGGCTGGAAACACCATATATTTT
- TRBJ2-7 TRBV30 - CAWSDGSSYEQYF TGTGCCTGGAGTGATGGCAGCTCCTACGAGCAGTACTTC
TRBD2 TRBJ2-7 TRBV19 - CASSKTSGTYEQYF TGTGCCAGTAGTAAGACTAGCGGAACCTACGAGCAGTACTTC
- TRBJ2-7 TRBV4-1 - CASRSQGSYEQYF TGCGCCAGCAGATCGCAGGGCTCCTACGAGCAGTACTTC
- TRBJ2-1 TRBV30 - CAWSETRNEQFF TGTGCCTGGAGTGAAACCAGGAATGAGCAGTTCTTC
- TRBJ2-7 TRBV25-1 - CASRGRAYEQYF TGTGCCAGCAGGGGGCGCGCCTACGAGCAGTACTTC
- TRBJ1-1 TRBV5-6 - CASSYSTEAFF TGTGCCAGCAGCTATAGTACTGAAGCTTTCTTT
TRBD1 TRBJ1-5 TRBV30 - CACQGTGSNQPQHF TGTGCCTGCCAAGGGACAGGTAGCAATCAGCCCCAGCATTTT
- TRBJ2-1 TRBV19 - CASSIWAGDNEQFF TGTGCCAGTAGTATCTGGGCCGGGGACAATGAGCAGTTCTTC
TRBD2 TRBJ2-4 TRBV30 - CAWSVSGRGNSQYF TGTGCCTGGAGTGTATCCGGGAGGGGGAACAGTCAGTACTTC
TRBD1 TRBJ1-2 TRBV14 - CASSPGTGVNYGYTF TGTGCCAGCAGCCCCGGGACAGGGGTGAACTATGGCTACACCTTC
TRBD2 TRBJ2-7 TRBV7-9 - CASSTLRGGAPYEQYF TGTGCCAGCAGCACGTTGAGGGGAGGGGCTCCCTACGAGCAGTACTTC
- TRBJ2-3 TRBV7-9 - CSSSLDGASGTDTQYF TGTTCCAGCAGCTTAGATGGGGCTTCAGGGACAGATACGCAGTATTTT
- TRBJ1-3 TRBV7-3 - CASSLKGPGNSGNTIYF TGTGCCAGCAGCTTAAAGGGCCCGGGGAACTCTGGAAACACCATATATTTT
- TRBJ1-1 TRBV7-9 few CASSLGQAEAFF TGTGCCAGCAGCCTGGGGCAGGCTGAAGCTTTCTTT
TRBD2 TRBJ2-5 TRBV13 - CASSFLTSGRETQYF TGTGCCAGCAGCTTCCTGACTAGCGGGAGAGAGACCCAGTACTTC
- TRBJ2-2 TRBV9 - CASSPLWRANTGELFF TGTGCCAGCAGCCCCCTGTGGCGGGCGAACACCGGGGAGCTGTTTTTT
- TRBJ1-4 TRBV28 - CASSPPTGTNEKLFF TGTGCCAGCAGTCCCCCTACAGGCACTAATGAAAAACTGTTTTTT
TRBD2 TRBJ2-7 TRBV6-5 few CASSIGLAGGYEQYF TGTGCCAGCAGTATCGGACTAGCGGGGGGATACGAGCAGTACTTC
TRBD1 TRBJ1-1 TRBV6-6 - CASTLTGATEAFF TGTGCCAGCACCCTGACAGGGGCCACTGAAGCTTTCTTT
TRBD2 TRBJ2-1 TRBV7-6 - CASSPRSSGDYNEQFF TGTGCCAGCAGCCCCCGTAGTAGCGGGGATTACAATGAGCAGTTCTTC
- TRBJ1-2 TRBV7-9 - CASSYLQVDGYTF TGTGCCAGCAGCTACCTGCAGGTGGATGGCTACACCTTC
- TRBJ1-3 TRBV18 - CASSYNPSSGNTIYF TGTGCCAGCTCGTACAACCCAAGCTCTGGAAACACCATATATTTT
- TRBJ2-2 TRBV30 few CAWMGGQTRLNTGELFF TGTGCCTGGATGGGGGGGCAGACCCGTCTGAACACCGGGGAGCTGTTTTTT
TRBD2 TRBJ2-1 TRBV30 - CAWSGLAGVGEQFF TGTGCCTGGAGTGGACTAGCGGGAGTGGGAGAGCAGTTCTTC
TRBD1 TRBJ1-1 TRBV9 - CASSTPGTGVMNTEAFF TGTGCCAGCAGCACCCCCGGGACAGGGGTCATGAACACTGAAGCTTTCTTT
- TRBJ2-4 TRBV7-2 - CASSLGLGGWYF TGTGCCAGCAGCTTAGGCCTAGGCGGTTGGTACTTC
TRBD2 TRBJ2-1 TRBV10-3 - CAISGAGPSSYNEQFF TGTGCCATCAGTGGAGCGGGACCAAGCTCCTACAATGAGCAGTTCTTC
TRBD1 TRBJ2-7 TRBV9 - CASSSDRDYEQYF TGTGCCAGCAGCTCGGACAGGGACTACGAGCAGTACTTC
- TRBJ2-1 TRBV27 - CASSEPTGSYNEQFF TGTGCCAGCAGCGAACCCACGGGGTCCTACAATGAGCAGTTCTTC
- TRBJ1-5 TRBV2 few CAISRDFNQPQHF TGTGCCATTTCCAGGGATTTCAATCAGCCCCAGCATTTT
TRBD1 TRBJ2-1 TRBV5-1 once CASSFQGAQNEQFF TGCGCCAGCAGCTTTCAGGGGGCGCAAAATGAGCAGTTCTTC
TRBD2 TRBJ2-5 TRBV7-7 - CASSPLGLAGGLETQYF TGTGCTAGCAGCCCCCTCGGACTAGCGGGAGGGCTTGAGACCCAGTACTTC
TRBD2 TRBJ2-3 TRBV4-3 few CASSLAGGTDTQYF TGCGCCAGCAGCCTAGCGGGAGGCACAGATACGCAGTATTTT
TRBD1 TRBJ2-6 TRBV27 - CASSLSSGTGNIGANVLTF TGTGCCAGCAGTTTGAGCTCCGGGACAGGGAATATTGGGGCCAACGTCCTGACTTTC
- TRBJ2-7 TRBV5-1 - CASSAEFREWDEQYF TGCGCCAGCAGCGCGGAATTCCGGGAGTGGGACGAGCAGTACTTC
- TRBJ1-6 TRBV9 - CASSVAPNSPLHF TGTGCCAGCAGCGTAGCCCCGAATTCACCCCTCCACTTT
- TRBJ2-1 TRBV5-1 - CASSLVGGGSYNEQFF TGCGCCAGCAGCTTGGTCGGGGGAGGCTCCTACAATGAGCAGTTCTTC